What follows are 17 T cell receptor beta chains derived from one specimen sequenced in a study of blood T cell repertoires in COVID-19. Generated by immunoSEQ multiplex PCR, the TCRdb table keeps only in-frame clones and is missing some. The sample contains approximately 210,000 clones, about nine tenths of which appear only once. The sequencing sample was made of peripheral blood. The receptors originated from a woman between 65 and 79 years old with acute or convalescent COVID-19.

The rearrangement uses TRBV28 and TRBJ2-7; 8 bases fit TRBD1. With V trimmed by 3 bases and J by 2 bases, 9 bases remained unmatched. Germline lookup yields CDR1 MDHEN and CDR2 SYDVKM. The CDR3 consists of 16 residues. In DNA, the CDR3 is TGTGCCAGCAGTTTCAGGTACAGGGGGATAACCTACGAGCAGTACTTC. Residues: CASSFRYRGITYEQYF.

The chain is built from TRBV18 and TRBJ2-1; TRBD1 matches 8 bases. The CDR3 has 17 amino acids. Germline V CDR1 and CDR2: KGHSH, LQKENI. Trimming cost V 5 bases and J 8 bases; bases outside gene matches: 17. CDR3 nucleotide sequence: TGTGCCAGCTCAGTGAGGACCGGGACAGGTGCTTCGTATGAGCAGTTCTTC. This gives the protein CASSVRTGTGASYEQFF. The variable domain in full, completed from reference TRBV18 and TRBJ2-1, reads NAGVMQNPRHLVRRRGQEARLRCSPMKGHSHVYWYRQLPEEGLKFMVYLQKENIIDESGMPKERFSAEFPKEGPSILRIQQVVRGDSAAYFCASSVRTGTGASYEQFFGPGTRLTVL.

This chain uses TRBV5-6 with TRBJ1-6; D gene unclear. Trimming took 1 base from V and 8 from J, leaving 7 bases between them. Germline CDR1 and CDR2: SGHDT and YYEEEE. The CDR3 contains 13 residues. CDR3 DNA: TGTGCCAGCAGCTTGATCGGGGATTCACCCCTCCACTTT. This codes for CASSLIGDSPLHF. Together with reference TRBV5-6 and TRBJ1-6, the CDR3 gives the full variable domain: DAGVTQSPTHLIKTRGQQVTLRCSPKSGHDTVSWYQQALGQGPQFIFQYYEEEERQRGNFPDRFSGHQFPNYSSELNVNALLLGDSALYLCASSLIGDSPLHFGNGTRLTVT.

The CDR3 is CASSGRGGMAYEQYF. CDR3 DNA: TGTGCCAGCAGCGGACGAGGGGGTATGGCGTACGAGCAGTACTTC. The chain recombines TRBV28 with TRBJ2-7, with a tentative D call TRBD1 (6 bases). Per germline, CDR1 MDHEN and CDR2 SYDVKM. The CDR3 is made up of 15 amino acids. V lost 6 bases and J 4 bases, leaving 19 bases between the germline ends.

This chain joins TRBV6-5 and TRBJ1-2; 7 nucleotides align to TRBD1. This CDR3 contains 14 residues. Germline CDR1 MNHEY, CDR2 SVGAGI. V trimming: 5 bases; J trimming: 3 bases; junction bases outside the gene matches: 6. The CDR3 is CASSRTGDHYGYTF. The CDR3 DNA sequence: TGTGCCAGCAGTCGAACAGGGGACCACTATGGCTACACCTTC.

This clone was counted once. This chain links TRBV6-5 with TRBJ2-7; 8 bases agree with TRBD1. V was clipped by 8 bases and J by 4 bases; unmatched bases: 13. This CDR3 comprises 15 residues. In germline, CDR1 is MNHEY, CDR2 SVGAGI. CDR3 DNA sequence: TGTGCCAGCCGCGGATGGGGGACAGGAGAGTACGAGCAGTACTTC. It codes for CASRGWGTGEYEQYF.

The V gene is TRBV12-5, the J gene TRBJ1-5, with D hard to call. V was shortened by 3 bases and J by 6 bases, with 12 bases between the two germline ends. The CDR3 is 14 residues long. Germline lookup yields CDR1 LGHNT and CDR2 FRNRAP. CDR3 DNA sequence: TGTGCTAGTGGTTTCGGGGAGAGAGGTCAGCCCCAGCATTTT. The encoded protein is CASGFGERGQPQHF. Variable domain in full (rest from reference TRBV12-5 and TRBJ1-5): DARVTQTPRHKVTEMGQEVTMRCQPILGHNTVFWYRQTMMQGLELLAYFRNRAPLDDSGMPKDRFSAEMPDATLATLKIQPSEPRDSAVYFCASGFGERGQPQHFGDGTRLSIL.

The rearrangement links TRBV10-3 to TRBJ2-7; 11 nucleotides match TRBD1. CDR1 is ENHRY and CDR2 is SYGVKD in the germline V gene. V lost 8 bases, J lost 3 bases, and 3 bases stayed unmatched. This CDR3 is 13 amino acids long. CDR3 sequence reads: CAICGTGGYEQYF. The CDR3 coding sequence is TGTGCCATCTGTGGGACAGGGGGCTACGAGCAGTACTTC.

The chain couples TRBV5-1 to TRBJ2-2, with a tentative D call TRBD1 (6 bases). The CDR3 contains 15 residues. The V gene lost 0 bases and the J gene lost 4 bases, with 10 bases spanning the gap. Germline loops: CDR1 SGHRS, CDR2 YFSETQ. CDR3 nucleotide sequence: TGCGCCAGCAGCTTGGAAGGGGGAGCCACCGGGGAGCTGTTTTTT. It encodes CASSLEGGATGELFF.

J is TRBJ1-6 and V is TRBV18; D is unclear. The V gene's germline CDR1 is KGHSH and CDR2 LQKENI. Trimming removed 2 bases at V and 4 bases at J, with 12 bases between. The CDR3 extends over 16 amino acids. The CDR3 bases are TGTGCCAGCTCACCAAGGCGGATCGAGTATAATTCACCCCTCCACTTT. The encoded protein is CASSPRRIEYNSPLHF. The full variable domain, with the rest looked up from reference TRBV18 and TRBJ1-6, is NAGVMQNPRHLVRRRGQEARLRCSPMKGHSHVYWYRQLPEEGLKFMVYLQKENIIDESGMPKERFSAEFPKEGPSILRIQQVVRGDSAAYFCASSPRRIEYNSPLHFGNGTRLTVT.

V gene TRBV2 combines with J gene TRBJ2-2, with D possibly TRBD1 on 5 matching bases. Trimming stripped 1 base from V and 1 base from J, with 7 bases between. This CDR3 has 15 residues. Per germline, CDR1 SNHLY and CDR2 FYNNEI. The DNA of the CDR3 is TGTGCCAGCAGTGAAGGGCAGGGGAACACCGGGGAGCTGTTTTTT. Amino acid sequence: CASSEGQGNTGELFF.

The J gene is TRBJ2-7, the V gene TRBV5-5, with 8 bases aligning to TRBD1. The CDR3 extends over 17 amino acids. V lost 0 bases to trimming and J lost 4 bases; unmatched junction nucleotides: 12. From germline, CDR1 is SGHKS and CDR2 YYEKEE (reference sequence). The CDR3 region is CASSLGAGDRGKYEQYF. The CDR3 DNA reads TGTGCCAGCAGCTTGGGTGCAGGAGACAGGGGAAAATACGAGCAGTACTTC.

The V gene is TRBV11-2, the J gene TRBJ1-1; D is unresolved. This CDR3 is 13 amino acids long. V gave up 5 bases and J gave up 9 bases, with 16 bases separating them. The V gene's germline CDR1 is SGHAT and CDR2 FQNNGV. The CDR3 loop is CASSPGGFGKAFF. The CDR3, as DNA: TGTGCCAGCAGCCCCGGCGGGTTTGGGAAAGCTTTCTTT.

The rearrangement uses TRBV27 and TRBJ2-1, with D possibly TRBD2 on 6 matching bases. V was trimmed by 5 bases and J by 2 bases, leaving 10 bases between them. In germline, CDR1 is MNHEY, CDR2 SMNVEV (reference sequence). The CDR3 is 14 amino acids. CDR3 sequence reads: CASSKLAAYNEQFF. DNA of the CDR3: TGTGCCAGCAGTAAACTAGCAGCCTACAATGAGCAGTTCTTC.

The rearrangement joins TRBV7-2 to TRBJ1-5, with a weak D call TRBD1 (6 bases). The CDR3 length is 15 residues. Trimming removed 5 bases at V and 0 bases at J, with 11 bases between. Germline V CDR1 and CDR2: SGHTA, FQGNSA. Here the CDR3 DNA reads TGTGCCAGCAGCGCACAGGGTTTTAGCAATCAGCCCCAGCATTTT. Amino acid sequence: CASSAQGFSNQPQHF.

The chain links TRBV19 to TRBJ2-1; D unclear. Per the germline V gene, CDR1 is LNHDA and CDR2 is SQIVND (reference sequence). V gave up 0 bases and J gave up 8 bases, with 11 bases separating them. The CDR3 loop spans 14 amino acids. CDR3 in amino acids: CASSIDPPSHEQFF. In DNA form, the CDR3 reads TGTGCCAGTAGTATAGACCCCCCTTCCCATGAGCAGTTCTTC.

The chain links TRBV11-2 to TRBJ2-5; possibly TRBD1 for D (6 bases). Germline V gene lookup returns CDR1 SGHAT and CDR2 FQNNGV. The ends were cut back, 5 bases at V and 4 bases at J, with 14 bases in the middle. This CDR3 is built from 14 residues. The CDR3 nucleotides read TGTGCCAGCAGCCCGACAGGAGGAATAGAGACCCAGTACTTC. This gives the protein CASSPTGGIETQYF.